This T cell receptor beta chain was documented in a study of blood T cell repertoires in COVID-19. Study information: Both acute and convalescent COVID-19 samples were obtained from the United States, Italy and Spain. PBMCs, B-cell-depleted T cells, or T cells were the source of the cDNA or gDNA that made up the material.

Per the original data handling: By means of reference gene primer amplification, nucleated cell counts were estimated. Sequencing was performed with immunoSEQ multiplex PCR; in TCRdb, only in-frame clones are kept and a portion is missing. The DNA was the basis for D and trimming; V, J and clone size are from that table. In the table there are over 300,000 clones, 90% of which are singletons. The material sequenced was peripheral blood. This receptor was taken from a man aged 18 to 29 with active or convalescent COVID-19.

The CDR3 DNA follows: TGTGCCAGCAGCACCGGGACTAGCGGGGGGGCCGATACGCAGTATTTT. Protein sequence: CASSTGTSGGADTQYF. The chain uses TRBV2 and TRBJ2-3; the match to TRBD2 covers 16 bases. Trimming took 6 bases from V and 6 from J; bases not matched to a gene: 6. This CDR3 contains 16 residues. CDR1 is SNHLY and CDR2 is FYNNEI in the germline V gene.